This T cell receptor beta chain derives from a study of glioma-infiltrating T cells after dendritic cell vaccination. Looking at the study overall: Patients had newly diagnosed or recurrent glioblastoma and received dendritic cell vaccines. Treatment, given 2003 to 2012, was autologous tumor lysate-pulsed dendritic cell vaccination.

Some clones are missing from TCRdb's copy, which holds only in-frame ones; the method was immunoSEQ multiplex PCR. The repertoire holds some 90,000 clones, with 70% to 90% as singletons. The CDR3 loop spans 15 amino acids. Germline CDR1 is SEHNR and CDR2 is FQNEAQ (reference sequence). With V trimmed by 3 bases and J by 8 bases, 8 bases remained unmatched. Documented time point: after dendritic cell vaccination, including at tumor progression/relapse. The source is a human donor with glioblastoma. The source material was blood, sampled after dendritic cell vaccination. This chain joins TRBV7-9 and TRBJ2-1; 9 bases map to TRBD1. The chain's CDR3 is CASSFGTGFIDEQFF. The CDR3 DNA is TGTGCCAGCAGCTTTGGGACAGGGTTTATAGATGAGCAGTTCTTC.